These 29 T cell receptor beta chains share one sample of origin, sequenced in a study of cytomegalovirus exposure and HLA in healthy donors. Both 60 Vbeta primers and 13 Jbeta primers went into the PCR. Here immunoSEQ multiplex PCR was the method, and the copy in TCRdb shows in-frame clones only, minus some. Of approximately 150,000 clones in the sample, over 75% were seen once. Sequencing input: PBMCs. The receptors were gathered from a man in his fifties in good health and CMV-seropositive.

CDR3 bases: TGTGCCAGCAGCTCAGGGGGCGCTGGAAACACCATATATTTT. Translated: CASSSGGAGNTIYF. The genes are TRBV6-5 and TRBJ1-3, with TRBD1 matching over 8 bases. The CDR3 is 14 residues long. V trimming: 6 bases; J trimming: 2 bases; junction bases outside the gene matches: 3. CDR1 is MNHEY and CDR2 is SVGAGI in the germline V gene.

The gene calls are TRBV10-3 and TRBJ2-4, with 8 bases aligning to TRBD1. This CDR3 contains 21 residues. After removal of 0 bases from V and 0 bases from J, the junction contained 16 bases not matched to a gene. Germline-derived CDR1 and CDR2 are ENHRY and SYGVKD. Written as DNA, the CDR3 is TGTGCCATCAGTGAGTCGAAGGACGGGACAGGTCGGCTGTTAGCCAAAAACATTCAGTACTTC. This sequence encodes CAISESKDGTGRLLAKNIQYF.

This chain connects TRBV7-8 to TRBJ2-7, with TRBD2 matching 10 bases. Germline V gene data show CDR1 as SGHVS and CDR2 as FQNEAQ. The CDR3 is 13 residues long. The junction had 3 bases not matched to a gene; V was cut back by 7 bases and J by 3 bases. In DNA, the CDR3 is TGTGCCAGCACTAGGACTAGCGGCTACGAGCAGTACTTC. Protein: CASTRTSGYEQYF.

The rearrangement links TRBV19 to TRBJ1-3; 9 bases are a match to TRBD1. Germline CDR1 reads LNHDA; CDR2 reads SQIVND (reference sequence). The V gene end was trimmed by 4 bases and the J gene end by 1 base; junction bases not matched to a gene: 2. The CDR3 runs to 15 residues. CDR3 sequence reads: CASSKQGASGNTIYF. In DNA, the CDR3 is TGTGCCAGTAGTAAACAGGGGGCGTCTGGAAACACCATATATTTT.

This chain connects TRBV5-1 to TRBJ1-2; 8 nucleotides line up with TRBD1. The ends lost 2 bases at V and 8 bases at J; junction bases unmatched: 5. CDR1 SGHRS and CDR2 YFSETQ come from the germline V gene. The CDR3 covers 13 residues. DNA for the CDR3: TGCGCCAGCAGCTTAGAGACAGGGGTCGGCTACACCTTC. Its translation: CASSLETGVGYTF. The full variable domain, completed using reference TRBV5-1 and TRBJ1-2, is KAGVTQTPRYLIKTRGQQVTLSCSPISGHRSVSWYQQTPGQGLQFLFEYFSETQRNKGNFPGRFSGRQFSNSRSEMNVSTLELGDSALYLCASSLETGVGYTFGSGTRLTVV.

This chain joins TRBV5-6 and TRBJ2-3; the D gene is possibly TRBD2 (5 bases). This CDR3 has 13 amino acids. Germline V lookup: CDR1 SGHDT, CDR2 YYEEEE. V gave up 0 bases and J gave up 5 bases, with 7 bases separating them. DNA for the CDR3: TGTGCCAGCAGCTTGGCGGGGATAGATACGCAGTATTTT. It specifies CASSLAGIDTQYF. The full variable domain, completed using reference TRBV5-6 and TRBJ2-3, is DAGVTQSPTHLIKTRGQQVTLRCSPKSGHDTVSWYQQALGQGPQFIFQYYEEEERQRGNFPDRFSGHQFPNYSSELNVNALLLGDSALYLCASSLAGIDTQYFGPGTRLTVL.

The genes are TRBV9 and TRBJ2-1; D is possibly TRBD1 (6 bases). The CDR3 covers 12 residues. Germline assignment: CDR1 SGDLS and CDR2 YYNGEE. Trimming stripped 4 bases from V and 5 bases from J, with 7 bases between. The CDR3 sequence is CASSNRDNEQFF. Here the CDR3 DNA reads TGTGCCAGCAGCAACAGGGACAATGAGCAGTTCTTC.

The genes are TRBV6-4 and TRBJ2-3; 9 nucleotides match TRBD2. Germline V gives CDR1 MRHNA, CDR2 SNTAGT. With 6 bases clipped from V and 2 bases from J, the junction kept 9 bases outside the gene matches. The CDR3 has 16 residues. CDR3 protein: CASRMFSGRTTDTQYF. For the CDR3, the DNA is TGTGCCAGCAGGATGTTTAGCGGGAGAACCACAGATACGCAGTATTTT.

The J gene is TRBJ1-4, the V gene TRBV27; no reliable D call. CDR3 length: 15 residues. The ends were cut back, 4 bases at V and 8 bases at J, with 17 bases in the middle. The germline CDR1 and CDR2 sequences are MNHEY and SMNVEV (reference sequence). The CDR3 nucleotides are TGTGCCAGCAGTTCTACGGCTACACGGAGGGAAAAACTGTTTTTT. It is translated as CASSSTATRREKLFF.

This sequence joins TRBV7-8 and TRBJ2-1, with TRBD1 as a possible D gene (5 bases). CDR1 is SGHVS, CDR2 FQNEAQ, per germline. V was trimmed by 1 base and J by 8 bases, leaving 12 bases between them. The CDR3 spans 14 residues. DNA for the CDR3: TGTGCCAGCAGCTTAGACTCGACAGATGATGAGCAGTTCTTC. Residues: CASSLDSTDDEQFF.

This clone appeared once. The chain is built from TRBV7-3 and TRBJ2-6, with TRBD2 identical over 7 bases. Trimming removed 5 bases from V and 8 bases from J; junction bases left unmatched: 18. Germline assignment: CDR1 SGHTA and CDR2 FQGTGA. The CDR3 spans 18 residues. In DNA form, the CDR3 reads TGTGCCAGCAGCCCCTGGGGGGGGGTACTGGGGCCGACCAACGTCCTGACTTTC. Its translation is CASSPWGGVLGPTNVLTF.

The chain recombines TRBV5-4 with TRBJ2-5, with D perhaps matching TRBD2 (6 bases). This CDR3 has 14 amino acids. Germline V lookup: CDR1 SGHNT, CDR2 YYREEE (reference sequence). Trimming left V 2 bases short and J 5 bases short, with 13 bases between. The chain's CDR3 is CASSFGGNWETQYF. CDR3 nucleotides: TGTGCCAGCAGCTTTGGGGGGAATTGGGAGACCCAGTACTTC.

V and J are TRBV6-6 and TRBJ2-5; tentative D call: TRBD2 (5 bases). This CDR3 is built from 13 residues. V was trimmed by 8 bases and J by 2 bases, leaving 12 bases between them. CDR1 and CDR2 from the germline V gene are MNHNY and SVGAGI (reference sequence). CDR3 nucleotides: TGTGCCAGCTTGAGGGCAGGACAAGAGACCCAGTACTTC. Translated, it gives CASLRAGQETQYF.

This sequence joins TRBV11-2 and TRBJ1-3; D is ambiguous. This CDR3 comprises 14 residues. The germline V and J ends were trimmed by 3 bases and 3 bases, with 9 bases remaining between them. CDR1 SGHAT and CDR2 FQNNGV come from the germline V gene. CDR3 protein: CASSLAVIGNTIYF. Written as DNA, the CDR3 is TGTGCCAGCAGCTTGGCAGTCATTGGAAACACCATATATTTT. Filled out from reference TRBV11-2 and TRBJ1-3, the complete variable domain reads EAGVAQSPRYKIIEKRQSVAFWCNPISGHATLYWYQQILGQGPKLLIQFQNNGVVDDSQLPKDRFSAERLKGVDSTLKIQPAKLEDSAVYLCASSLAVIGNTIYFGEGSWLTVV.

J is TRBJ2-5 and V is TRBV5-1, with a weak D call TRBD2 (5 bases). The CDR3 extends over 14 amino acids. V was cut by 3 bases and J by 2 bases, with 11 bases left in between. CDR1 and CDR2 from the germline V gene are SGHRS and YFSETQ. Here the CDR3 reads CASSYASRQETQYF. The CDR3 nucleotides are TGCGCCAGCAGCTACGCTAGCAGGCAAGAGACCCAGTACTTC. The full variable domain, with the rest looked up from reference TRBV5-1 and TRBJ2-5, is KAGVTQTPRYLIKTRGQQVTLSCSPISGHRSVSWYQQTPGQGLQFLFEYFSETQRNKGNFPGRFSGRQFSNSRSEMNVSTLELGDSALYLCASSYASRQETQYFGPGTRLLVL.

This clone was seen a single time. The chain employs TRBV5-1 and TRBJ2-1; 11 bases are shared with TRBD2. The V and J ends lost 3 bases and 3 bases, in that order; junction bases with no gene match: 2. The CDR3 extends over 15 amino acids. From germline, CDR1 is SGHRS and CDR2 YFSETQ. CDR3 protein: CASSSTSGVYNEQFF. The CDR3 nucleotides read TGCGCCAGCAGCTCGACTAGCGGGGTCTACAATGAGCAGTTCTTC.

The CDR3 loop is CAISPTTSQYEQYF. CDR3 sequence (DNA): TGTGCCATCAGTCCCACGACAAGTCAATACGAGCAGTACTTC. The chain joins TRBV10-3 to TRBJ2-7; no firm D call. The CDR3 contains 14 residues. From germline, CDR1 is ENHRY and CDR2 SYGVKD. V was clipped by 5 bases and J by 4 bases, with 15 bases between them.

The V gene is TRBV29-1, the J gene TRBJ2-4, with D possibly matching TRBD2 (5 bases). Between the trimmed V and J ends, which lost 5 bases and 8 bases, there was a span of 13 bases. The CDR3 is 12 residues long. Germline V gene sequence: CDR1 SQVTM, CDR2 ANQGSEA. The CDR3 DNA is TGCAGCGTTCTGGAGGTTGGAGACATTCAGTACTTC. This encodes CSVLEVGDIQYF. The full variable domain, completed using reference TRBV29-1 and TRBJ2-4, is SAVISQKPSRDICQRGTSLTIQCQVDSQVTMMFWYRQQPGQSLTLIATANQGSEATYESGFVIDKFPISRPNLTFSTLTVSNMSPEDSSIYLCSVLEVGDIQYFGAGTRLSVL.

The V gene is TRBV7-9, the J gene TRBJ2-5; 8 positions agree with TRBD1. The CDR3 runs 14 residues. Germline trimming cut 5 bases from V and 7 bases from J; bases unmatched to any gene: 9. In germline, CDR1 is SEHNR, CDR2 FQNEAQ (reference sequence). CDR3 coding DNA: TGTGCCAGCAGCCCGCGGACAGGGTCGGGGACCCAGTACTTC. Translated: CASSPRTGSGTQYF.

This rearrangement joins TRBV10-3 to TRBJ1-3; a possible D gene is TRBD1 (6 bases). Germline assignment: CDR1 ENHRY and CDR2 SYGVKD. The CDR3 sequence is 16 residues long. Trimming took 7 bases from V and 4 from J, leaving 20 bases between them. Here the CDR3 reads CAIMPGSRGQGNTIYF. For the CDR3, the DNA is TGTGCCATCATGCCAGGGAGCAGGGGTCAGGGAAACACCATATATTTT.

This clone has more than one count but fewer than ten. The gene calls are TRBV25-1 and TRBJ2-1; tentatively, D is TRBD1 (6 bases). V gave up 5 bases and J gave up 7 bases, with 21 bases separating them. The CDR3 is 16 amino acids. The germline V gene has CDR1 MGHDK and CDR2 SYGVNS. CDR3 DNA sequence: TGTGCCAGCAGTACAACCCACAGGGCACCCACTAATGAGCAGTTCTTC. Its protein product is CASSTTHRAPTNEQFF.

The chain uses TRBV2 and TRBJ2-1, with TRBD2 matching 8 bases. Trimming took 4 bases from V and 9 from J; bases not matched to a gene: 2. The germline gives CDR1 SNHLY, CDR2 FYNNEI. The CDR3 is 12 residues long. CDR3 loop: CASSGLAGEQFF. In nucleotides, the CDR3 is TGTGCCAGCAGTGGGCTAGCGGGTGAGCAGTTCTTC.

This rearrangement joins TRBV11-2 to TRBJ2-2, with 8 positions matching TRBD1. V dropped 4 bases and J dropped 2; count of bases not matched to a gene: 9. The CDR3 runs 17 residues. CDR1 SGHAT and CDR2 FQNNGV come from the germline V gene. The CDR3 coding sequence is TGTGCCAGCAGCTGGCAGGGGGCTAACGATAACACCGGGGAGCTGTTTTTT. Translation gives CASSWQGANDNTGELFF.

This rearrangement joins TRBV28 to TRBJ2-5; D unresolved. The CDR3 spans 14 residues. Germline V gene lookup returns CDR1 MDHEN and CDR2 SYDVKM. V lost 1 base and J 2 bases, leaving 8 bases between the germline ends. CDR3 in amino acids: CASSLSAGQETQYF. The CDR3 DNA reads TGTGCCAGCAGTTTATCGGCAGGACAAGAGACCCAGTACTTC.

The V and J genes are TRBV28 and TRBJ2-5; TRBD2 aligns across 12 bases. Per the germline V gene, CDR1 is MDHEN and CDR2 is SYDVKM. CDR3 length: 15 amino acids. J was trimmed by 7 bases and V by 5 bases; bases with no gene match: 8. The CDR3 coding sequence is TGTGCCAGCAGTGATCAGACTAGCGGGGGTGGGACCCAGTACTTC. Its protein is CASSDQTSGGGTQYF.

The V gene is TRBV28, the J gene TRBJ1-4; 9 bases are shared with TRBD1. Germline assignment: CDR1 MDHEN and CDR2 SYDVKM. CDR3 length: 16 residues. V trimming: 6 bases; J trimming: 7 bases; junction bases outside the gene matches: 12. This chain's CDR3 is CASRLPGQGGLEKLFF. As DNA, the CDR3 is TGTGCCAGCAGACTCCCGGGACAGGGTGGTCTTGAAAAACTGTTTTTT.

Relative to its sample, this clone is medium-sized. The chain has TRBV28 and TRBJ1-2; 7 bases agree with TRBD1. The CDR3 is 13 residues long. V was clipped by 7 bases and J by 4 bases; unmatched bases: 6. Germline CDR1 MDHEN, CDR2 SYDVKM. This CDR3 reads CASIGGLPYGYTF. The CDR3 coding sequence is TGTGCCAGCATAGGGGGCCTCCCCTATGGCTACACCTTC.

The chain joins TRBV7-2 to TRBJ1-6; TRBD1 matches 7 bases. This CDR3 spans 14 amino acids. Trimming at V came to 3 bases and at J to 8 bases, leaving 4 bases not matched to a gene. From germline, CDR1 is SGHTA and CDR2 FQGNSA. The CDR3: CASSFGRGYSPLHF. The CDR3 region has the DNA TGTGCCAGCAGCTTTGGCAGGGGGTATTCACCCCTCCACTTT.

The rearrangement uses TRBV6-5 and TRBJ2-1, with a weak D call TRBD2 (5 bases). The CDR3 spans 13 residues. Germline CDR1 MNHEY, CDR2 SVGAGI. V lost 5 bases and J lost 6, with 11 bases in between. CDR3 in amino acids: CASSGGAPNEQFF. The CDR3 nucleotides are TGTGCCAGCAGTGGAGGAGCTCCCAATGAGCAGTTCTTC.